This T cell receptor beta chain was documented in a study of OX40 agonist ivuxolimab in advanced cancers. The method was immunoSEQ multiplex PCR; TCRdb's version includes in-frame clones alone and lacks a portion of them. Of 65,000 to 80,000 clones listed, about 85% were seen once; the top ten hold about 0.89%. This CDR3 has 13 amino acids. Between the trimmed V and J ends, which lost 3 bases and 2 bases, there was a span of 5 bases. Germline-derived CDR1 and CDR2 are SGHRS and YFSETQ. The sequence was obtained from an adult with an advanced solid tumor such as melanoma, head and neck, liver or kidney cancer. The specimen comprised CD4+ or CD8+ T cells sorted from blood, sampled in a trial of the OX40 agonist ivuxolimab. This chain uses TRBV5-1 with TRBJ2-2, with no clear D. The CDR3 protein is CASSSRNTGELFF. The CDR3 DNA reads as TGCGCCAGCAGCTCCCGCAACACCGGGGAGCTGTTTTTT.